What follows is one T cell receptor (beta chain) and its context. This sample was included in a study of T cell changes during pregnancy in multiple sclerosis. Repertoires were generated with immunoSEQ multiplex PCR, while TCRdb's copy carries only in-frame clones and drops some. This sample has more than 35,000 clones, with about 90% found just once. This specimen was CD4+ T cells from peripheral blood mononuclear cells, taken in the third trimester of pregnancy. The sequence derives from a female donor in good health, enrolled as a control in a pregnancy study.

This CDR3 is CSVDAVNYGYTF. The CDR3 nucleotides read TGCAGCGTTGACGCAGTCAACTATGGCTACACCTTC. The chain carries TRBV29-1 and TRBJ1-2; D is unresolved. CDR1 SQVTM and CDR2 ANQGSEA come from the germline V gene. V was pared by 3 bases and J by 2 bases, with 7 bases between. This CDR3 contains 12 residues.